The sample holds one count of the clone carrying this T cell receptor beta chain. This CDR3 contains 14 residues. With 2 bases removed from V and 8 bases from J, the gap between germline ends came to 15 bases. Germline values: CDR1 SGHAT, CDR2 FQNNGV. The record originates from a study of blood T cell repertoires in COVID-19. Libraries were prepared by immunoSEQ multiplex PCR; TCRdb keeps only in-frame clonotypes and omits some of them. Among a few hundred thousand clones listed, roughly 91% were seen once. V usage is TRBV11-2 and J usage is TRBJ1-2; D may be TRBD1 (6 bases). The source material was peripheral blood. The receptor was derived from a woman in her thirties or forties who had recovered from COVID-19. The chain's CDR3 is CASSLLAGAGGYTF. DNA of the CDR3: TGTGCCAGCAGCTTACTGGCAGGGGCGGGCGGCTACACCTTC.